The 25 T cell receptor beta chains in this list originate from one sample, sequenced in a study of T cells in Graves' hyperthyroidism and ophthalmopathy. RNA transcripts were the template for amplifying TCR beta CDR3 regions. Researchers ran a first-round RT-PCR on the TCR CDR3 using the HTBI primer set. Via MiXCR, TCRdb re-called the multiplex PCR reads, giving one row per CDR3 protein. The table lists around 250,000 distinct CDR3 sequences, about 15% of them singletons. Material: blood. Receptors were obtained from a woman aged 35 to 49 with Graves' hyperthyroidism that later progressed to Graves' ophthalmopathy.

This clonotype came up many times. V gene TRBV30 combines with J gene TRBJ2-7, with a weak D call TRBD1 (7 bases). Germline-derived CDR1 and CDR2 are GTSNPN and SVGIG (reference sequence). Trimming removed 3 bases at V and 5 bases at J, with 11 bases between. This CDR3 contains 12 residues. CDR3 sequence: CAWRGRGDEQYF. The DNA of the CDR3 is TGTGCCTGGAGGGGCAGGGGGGACGAGCAGTACTTC.

At least ten counts were recorded for this clonotype. The chain recombines TRBV28 with TRBJ1-3; D might be TRBD1 (5 bases). Germline V gives CDR1 MDHEN, CDR2 SYDVKM. The length of the CDR3 is 18 residues. Trimming stripped 3 bases from V and 3 bases from J, with 21 bases between. The CDR3 loop is CASSFPSGRRGRGNTIYF. The CDR3 DNA reads TGTGCCAGCAGTTTCCCCTCGGGGCGAAGGGGCCGTGGAAACACCATATATTTT.

The chain carries TRBV12-3 or TRBV12-4 and TRBJ1-4, with TRBD1 as a possible D gene (6 bases). The CDR3 has 14 residues. The germline V and J ends were trimmed by 5 bases and 10 bases, with 17 bases remaining between them. CDR3 residues: CASSVWTDKGKLFF. Here the CDR3 DNA reads TGTGCCAGCAGTGTCTGGACAGACAAAGGAAAACTGTTTTTT.

This clonotype was seen only a few times. The V gene is TRBV19, the J gene TRBJ2-4; 7 nucleotides agree with TRBD1. The length of the CDR3 is 17 residues. Looked up from germline, CDR1 is LNHDA and CDR2 is SQIVND (reference sequence). Unmatched junction bases numbered 11, after V lost 5 bases and J lost 1 base. CDR3 DNA sequence: TGTGCCAGTAGTCTTATCCTACAGGGGACGGCCAAAAACATTCAGTACTTC. This encodes CASSLILQGTAKNIQYF.

J is TRBJ1-1 and V is TRBV5-1; D not resolved. This CDR3 comprises 14 residues. Germline CDR1 is SGHRS and CDR2 is YFSETQ. Trimming removed 3 bases at V and 0 bases at J, with 9 bases between. In DNA, the CDR3 is TGCGCCAGCAGCTCGGAGGTGGTGAACACTGAAGCTTTCTTT. It yields the protein CASSSEVVNTEAFF. The full variable domain, rest sourced from reference TRBV5-1 and TRBJ1-1, is KAGVTQTPRYLIKTRGQQVTLSCSPISGHRSVSWYQQTPGQGLQFLFEYFSETQRNKGNFPGRFSGRQFSNSRSEMNVSTLELGDSALYLCASSSEVVNTEAFFGQGTRLTVV.

This clonotype was counted ten times or more. V gene TRBV5-1 combines with J gene TRBJ2-5; D call uncertain. In germline, CDR1 is SGHRS, CDR2 YFSETQ. The CDR3 has 13 amino acids. V was clipped by 4 bases and J by 5 bases, with 12 bases between them. Here the CDR3 reads CASSIILGETQYF. The CDR3 nucleotides are TGCGCCAGCAGCATCATCCTGGGGGAGACCCAGTACTTC.

This clonotype was seen ten or more times. The V gene is TRBV10-3, the J gene TRBJ2-2; 8 bases map to TRBD2. Germline CDR1 is ENHRY and CDR2 is SYGVKD. The CDR3 runs 15 residues. The V and J ends lost 2 bases and 6 bases, in that order; junction bases with no gene match: 5. Written as DNA, the CDR3 is TGTGCCATCAGTGAGCGGACTAGCAAAGCCGGGGAGCTGTTTTTT. Encoded protein: CAISERTSKAGELFF.

This clonotype occurred a few times. The rearrangement uses TRBV9 and TRBJ1-2; 8 bases fit TRBD1. The CDR3 consists of 16 residues. V trimming: 0 bases; J trimming: 4 bases; junction bases outside the gene matches: 8. Germline CDR1 SGDLS, CDR2 YYNGEE. The CDR3 sequence is CASSVGSGGDGYGYTF. The CDR3 DNA reads as TGTGCCAGCAGCGTAGGATCAGGGGGCGATGGCTATGGCTACACCTTC.

This chain uses TRBV28 with TRBJ1-1; D is unresolved. Germline CDR1 reads MDHEN; CDR2 reads SYDVKM. This CDR3 is 14 amino acids long. V shed 6 bases and J shed 3 bases, with 14 bases lying between them. The CDR3: CASRWSGFYTEAFF. As DNA, the CDR3 is TGTGCCAGCAGGTGGTCGGGATTTTACACTGAAGCTTTCTTT.

At least ten counts were recorded for this clonotype. This chain joins TRBV3-1 and TRBJ2-7, with 9 bases matching TRBD1. Germline CDR1 and CDR2: LGHDT and YNNKEL (reference sequence). V was pared by 4 bases and J by 2 bases, with 6 bases of the junction left unmatched. The CDR3 extends over 15 amino acids. CDR3 region: CASSPSGQGTYEQYF. The DNA of the CDR3 is TGTGCCAGCAGCCCATCGGGACAGGGTACCTACGAGCAGTACTTC.

The chain recombines TRBV6-1 with TRBJ2-5; 8 positions match TRBD1. Germline V gives CDR1 MNHNS, CDR2 SASEGT. The CDR3 extends over 11 amino acids. V shed 7 bases, J shed 11 bases, and the junction held 6 bases outside the gene matches. The CDR3 here is CASTGDRGQYF. In DNA, the CDR3 is TGTGCCAGCACTGGTGACAGGGGACAGTACTTC.

CDR3 region: CASSSALRGTAEAFF. The CDR3 coding sequence is TGTGCCAGCAGCTCCGCCCTCCGGGGCACCGCTGAAGCTTTCTTT. V and J are TRBV4-2 and TRBJ1-1; perhaps TRBD1 as D (5 bases). The germline gives CDR1 LGHNA, CDR2 YNFKEQ. Deletions cut 5 bases from V and 6 bases from J, with 19 bases between. The CDR3 extends over 15 amino acids.

This clonotype was observed a handful of times. The V and J genes are TRBV4-2 and TRBJ2-5; D is undetermined. Trimming took 1 base from V and 4 from J, leaving 7 bases between them. Germline values: CDR1 LGHNA, CDR2 YNFKEQ. The CDR3 contains 13 residues. The DNA of the CDR3 is TGTGCCAGCAGCCAAGTCCGTTCAGAGACCCAGTACTTC. It encodes CASSQVRSETQYF.

This clonotype was detected many times. This rearrangement joins TRBV28 to TRBJ2-1; D gene unclear. The CDR3 covers 13 residues. V shed 5 bases and J shed 4 bases, with 9 bases lying between them. The germline CDR1 and CDR2 sequences are MDHEN and SYDVKM. The CDR3 is CASSMAVYNEQFF. CDR3 in DNA: TGTGCCAGCAGTATGGCAGTTTACAATGAGCAGTTCTTC.

As for this clonotype: A read error may be the cause here, since a much bigger clone is one base away. This chain connects TRBV7-9 to TRBJ2-2, with TRBD1 as a possible D gene (5 bases). The CDR3 runs to 14 residues. Germline CDR1 and CDR2: SEHNR and FQNEAQ (reference sequence). The CDR3 sequence: CAGSLLPGLGELFF. In DNA, the CDR3 is TGTGCCGGCAGCTTACTCCCAGGGCTCGGGGAGCTGTTTTTT.

There are a few counts of this clonotype. This chain uses TRBV19 with TRBJ1-3; 7 bases agree with TRBD1. This CDR3 region has 16 residues. Trimming removed 9 bases from V and 4 bases from J; junction bases left unmatched: 15. The germline CDR1 and CDR2 sequences are LNHDA and SQIVND (reference sequence). DNA of the CDR3: TGTGCCAGCTCGGACAGGCCCACGGTGTCCGGAAACACCATATATTTT. As protein: CASSDRPTVSGNTIYF.

This clonotype was recorded at least ten times. V and J are TRBV20-1 and TRBJ2-3; TRBD2 agrees at 11 bases. Looked up from germline, CDR1 is DFQATT and CDR2 is SNEGSKA (reference sequence). V trimming: 5 bases; J trimming: 7 bases; junction bases outside the gene matches: 23. The CDR3 has 19 amino acids. CDR3 loop: CSAQMGLAARGGRGNTQYF. The CDR3 DNA is TGCAGTGCTCAGATGGGACTAGCGGCCCGCGGGGGGCGCGGGAATACGCAGTATTTT.

This clonotype was counted at least ten times. The V and J genes are TRBV28 and TRBJ1-4; 11 nucleotides align to TRBD1. CDR1 and CDR2 from the germline V gene are MDHEN and SYDVKM. The CDR3 spans 16 residues. V shed 4 bases and J 10 bases; nucleotides not matched to a gene: 11. The CDR3 here is CASSSIIRDRGGKLFF. The CDR3 DNA reads TGTGCCAGCAGTTCAATCATCCGGGACAGGGGGGGAAAACTGTTTTTT.

This clonotype was observed many times. The chain carries TRBV27 and TRBJ2-5; D unresolved. The CDR3 extends over 14 amino acids. V was pared by 4 bases and J by 0 bases, with 9 bases between. The germline gives CDR1 MNHEY, CDR2 SMNVEV (reference sequence). Here the CDR3 DNA reads TGTGCCAGCAGTTATACCCCGTACCAAGAGACCCAGTACTTC. It translates to CASSYTPYQETQYF.

This sequence joins TRBV15 and TRBJ1-1; 8 bases align to TRBD1. The V gene end was trimmed by 0 bases and the J gene end by 1 base; junction bases not matched to a gene: 7. From germline, CDR1 is LNHNV and CDR2 YYDKDF (reference sequence). The CDR3 is 17 residues long. CDR3 protein: CATSREPTGASNTEAFF. The CDR3 DNA reads as TGTGCCACCAGCAGAGAGCCGACAGGGGCTTCGAACACTGAAGCTTTCTTT.

This clonotype was found a few times. V and J are TRBV5-1 and TRBJ2-2; 10 bases agree with TRBD1. J gave up 0 bases and V 4 bases, and 12 bases lay outside the gene matches. Germline loops: CDR1 SGHRS, CDR2 YFSETQ. The CDR3 sequence is 19 residues long. CDR3 loop: CASSQGQGMWPTNTGELFF. The CDR3 DNA is TGCGCCAGCAGCCAGGGACAGGGGATGTGGCCTACGAACACCGGGGAGCTGTTTTTT.

The chain carries TRBV18 and TRBJ2-7, with a weak D call TRBD2 (6 bases). Per germline, CDR1 KGHSH and CDR2 LQKENI. The CDR3 sequence is 15 residues long. Trimming removed 0 bases from V and 0 bases from J, with 9 bases in between. The CDR3 reads CASSPPEGYSYEQYF. The CDR3 DNA follows: TGTGCCAGCTCACCACCGGAGGGCTACTCCTACGAGCAGTACTTC.

This clonotype came up many times. This chain joins TRBV27 and TRBJ2-7, with 8 bases that match TRBD2. The germline CDR1 and CDR2 sequences are MNHEY and SMNVEV (reference sequence). J gave up 4 bases and V 2 bases, and 4 bases lay outside the gene matches. The CDR3 runs to 14 residues. The chain's CDR3 is CASSLRREGYEQYF. CDR3 nucleotide sequence: TGTGCCAGCAGTTTACGCCGGGAGGGATACGAGCAGTACTTC.

This clonotype was counted only a few times. The chain links TRBV7-9 to TRBJ2-7; D might be TRBD2 (7 bases). Looked up from germline, CDR1 is SEHNR and CDR2 is FQNEAQ (reference sequence). The CDR3 contains 16 residues. V was trimmed by 3 bases and J by 0 bases, leaving 15 bases between them. DNA of the CDR3: TGTGCCAGCAGCTTTAAAGGGGGGGGCTTCTCCTACGAGCAGTACTTC. Its translation is CASSFKGGGFSYEQYF.

This clonotype showed up many times. The J gene is TRBJ1-6, the V gene TRBV9; tentatively, D is TRBD1 (6 bases). CDR1 SGDLS and CDR2 YYNGEE come from the germline V gene. V lost 0 bases and J lost 8, with 12 bases in between. The CDR3 sequence is 15 residues long. CDR3 nucleotides: TGTGCCAGCAGCGTAGGAGGCAGGGGTGATTCACCCCTCCACTTT. It codes for CASSVGGRGDSPLHF.